This TCR beta chain was observed in a study of blood T cell repertoires in COVID-19 (dated by TCRdb to the early 2020s). About the full investigation: Samples covering the acute and convalescent phases of COVID-19 were provided by collaborators in the United States, Italy and Spain. Deeply sampled blood TCRbeta repertoires from subjects exposed to, actively infected with, or recovered from COVID-19 were included in the dataset. Where HLA class I and class II types were available, the types were taken from metadata supplied by the sample provider, not from assay-based typing. The prospective study material was composed of cDNA or gDNA derived from T cells, B-cell-depleted T cells, or PBMCs. The repertoires were released in a freely available public database meant as a resource for research on the immune response to SARS-CoV-2. The samples were drawn from two sources: the first 160 participants of the ongoing ImmuneRACE study, and fewer than 1,500 subjects contributed by 6 global collaborators. Nearly every sample came with metadata listing a de-identified subject ID, COVID-19 status, age in years and sex.

Whole blood was collected in K2EDTA tubes by collaborating institutions according to the institutions' own protocols. Collaborator samples were shipped for TCRbeta analysis as frozen whole blood, isolated PBMCs, or DNA extracted from either sample type. V gives up 7 bases and J gives up 7 bases, and the segment between their germline ends measures 8 bases. From a lookup of the germline V gene, CDR1 and CDR2 are MNHEY and SVGAGI. The CDR3 starts with the cysteine, ends with the phenylalanine, and has 11 residues. The only DNA kept is the CDR3, 33 bases in frame from the first base. Comment on this clone: The antigen it recognizes is unknown. No clone much larger than this one lies a single base away; base qualities are absent.

Paper-wide results and their limitations: Clinical and demographic metadata were provided uncurated, with the amount varying by source and participant.

TCRbeta CDR3 regions were amplified from genomic DNA by means of the immunoSEQ Assay, a bias-controlled multiplex PCR. The authors processed their data as follows. The number of nucleated cells in each sample was estimated from the amplification of reference gene primers within the assay. To quantify the absolute abundance of each unique TCRbeta CDR3 rearrangement, sequence reads were collapsed and filtered. For each sample, productive Simpson clonality was calculated as the square root of Simpson's diversity index over productive rearrangements. Drawn from immuneACCESS, this table holds only the in-frame rearrangements with V and J called that TCRdb kept. Clones are partly lost; checked studies trace under half to an unresolved V gene and leave the rest unexplained. The V and J calls and the clone size are those of that table, but D and trimming were determined from the DNA. In this sample the table shows about 78,000 clones, around nine tenths of which occur a single time. The ten largest clones take up around 1.9% of the sample.

The TCR comes from a woman aged 60 to 75 with acute or convalescent COVID-19. Source material: peripheral blood. The chain is made from TRBV6-5 and TRBJ2-1; too little of a D gene remains to name it. The sequenced DNA is TGTGCCAGCACCCTACGGAATGAGCAGTTCTTC. This codes for CASTLRNEQFF.